This TCR beta chain comes out of a study of shared T cell receptors in the human thymus. Assay: immunoSEQ multiplex PCR; the TCRdb copy retains only in-frame clones and omits some. The sample yields more than 550,000 clones, 80% to 90% seen once. This clone was seen just once. The CDR3 spans 12 residues. Per germline, CDR1 SGHRS and CDR2 YFSETQ. V was clipped by 2 bases and J by 8 bases, with 10 bases between them. This sample was also put to use in a study of human thymus T cells.

The chain has TRBV5-1 and TRBJ1-1; D unresolved. This sequence originates from a girl less than two years old with a congenital heart defect. The source material was thymocytes. CDR3 region: CASSFLRGEAFF. CDR3 nucleotides: TGCGCCAGCAGCTTTTTACGCGGAGAAGCTTTCTTT.